This T cell receptor beta chain emerged from a study of blood T cell repertoires in COVID-19. Study background: The samples span acute and convalescent COVID-19 from the United States, Italy and Spain. Nucleic acid was either cDNA or gDNA, and it came from T cells, B-cell-depleted T cells, or PBMCs.

Under the authors' procedure: The assay estimated nucleated cells by amplifying reference gene primers. Sequencing was performed with immunoSEQ multiplex PCR; in TCRdb, only in-frame clones are kept and a portion is missing. V, J and clone size are taken as reported in that table, and D and trimming were inferred from the DNA itself. Of under 350,000 clones detected, more than 85% appear once; the ten largest clones hold about 4.6%. V was pared by 3 bases and J by 4 bases, with 3 bases of the junction left unmatched. This CDR3 is 15 amino acids long. CDR1 is LNHDA and CDR2 is SQIVND in the germline V gene (reference sequence).

V is TRBV19 and J is TRBJ1-6; 7 bases map to TRBD1. The sequenced material came from peripheral blood. The sequence was collected from a man in his forties with acute or convalescent COVID-19. The CDR3 region has the DNA TGTGCCAGTAGTATCAAGGACAGGTATAATTCACCCCTCCACTTT. Its protein product is CASSIKDRYNSPLHF. Together with reference TRBV19 and TRBJ1-6, the CDR3 gives the full variable domain: DGGITQSPKYLFRKEGQNVTLSCEQNLNHDAMYWYRQDPGQGLRLIYYSQIVNDFQKGDIAEGYSVSREKKESFPLTVTSAQKNPTAFYLCASSIKDRYNSPLHFGNGTRLTVT.